These T cell receptor beta chains were read from a single sample in a study of molecular identifiers for immune sequencing clone quantification. TCRdb fed the PCR reads into MiXCR, producing one record per CDR3 protein. The data hold 75,000 to 95,000 distinct CDR3 sequences, with around a quarter observed a single time. Sequencing was carried out using naive CD8+ T cells from blood, with Jurkat cell RNA spiked in. These receptors were taken from a human donor in good health. Some libraries in this study had Jurkat cell RNA spiked in. Both conserved end residues are part of each CDR3. Fields, in order: D gene, J gene, clone size, V gene, CDR3 DNA, CDR3 protein. A D gene is named only where the DNA matches it firmly. Clone size is shown for a subset of rows, as once, few, many or a class of expanded clone.

d_call: TRBD2
j_call: TRBJ2-7
clone_size: many
v_call: TRBV7-9
cdr3_nt: TGTGCCAGCAGCTTAGATCCTAGCGGGAGGCAGTACTTC
cdr3_aa: CASSLDPSGRQYF

d_call: NA
j_call: TRBJ1-6
clone_size: NA
v_call: TRBV28
cdr3_nt: TGTGCCAGCAGTTTAGAAAGGAGCTCCTATAATTCACCCCTCCACTTT
cdr3_aa: CASSLERSSYNSPLHF

d_call: NA
j_call: TRBJ1-1
clone_size: NA
v_call: TRBV29-1
cdr3_nt: TGCGGCGTTGGAGATCGAGGTTCGTACACTGAAGCTTTCTTT
cdr3_aa: CGVGDRGSYTEAFF

d_call: TRBD2
j_call: TRBJ2-7
clone_size: few
v_call: TRBV20-1
cdr3_nt: TGCAGTGCCCTTTTGGATATAGCGGGGAGCTACGAGCAGTACTTC
cdr3_aa: CSALLDIAGSYEQYF

d_call: TRBD1
j_call: TRBJ2-7
clone_size: NA
v_call: TRBV12-3/TRBV12-4
cdr3_nt: TGTGCCAGCAATCGCTGGACAGGGTCCTACGAGCAGTACTTC
cdr3_aa: CASNRWTGSYEQYF

d_call: NA
j_call: TRBJ2-5
clone_size: many
v_call: TRBV14
cdr3_nt: TGTGCCAGCAGCCAATCCCAACCTATCGCCCTCCAAGAGACCCAGTACTTC
cdr3_aa: CASSQSQPIALQETQYF

d_call: NA
j_call: TRBJ2-3
clone_size: many
v_call: TRBV5-1
cdr3_nt: TGCGCCAGCAGCCTCTACGGACAGAGCACAGATACGCAGTATTTT
cdr3_aa: CASSLYGQSTDTQYF

d_call: TRBD1
j_call: TRBJ2-7
clone_size: many
v_call: TRBV5-1
cdr3_nt: TGCGCCAGCAGCTGGCCCGGGGACAGCTTCTCCGACGAGCAGTACTTC
cdr3_aa: CASSWPGDSFSDEQYF

d_call: NA
j_call: TRBJ1-1
clone_size: NA
v_call: TRBV19
cdr3_nt: TGTGCCAGTAGTAGTGCGGGGTGGAACACTGAAGCTTTCTTT
cdr3_aa: CASSSAGWNTEAFF

d_call: NA
j_call: TRBJ2-4
clone_size: many
v_call: TRBV4-3
cdr3_nt: TGCGCCAGCAGCCAAGATATCCGCGAGGGAGCCAAAAACATTCAGTACTTC
cdr3_aa: CASSQDIREGAKNIQYF